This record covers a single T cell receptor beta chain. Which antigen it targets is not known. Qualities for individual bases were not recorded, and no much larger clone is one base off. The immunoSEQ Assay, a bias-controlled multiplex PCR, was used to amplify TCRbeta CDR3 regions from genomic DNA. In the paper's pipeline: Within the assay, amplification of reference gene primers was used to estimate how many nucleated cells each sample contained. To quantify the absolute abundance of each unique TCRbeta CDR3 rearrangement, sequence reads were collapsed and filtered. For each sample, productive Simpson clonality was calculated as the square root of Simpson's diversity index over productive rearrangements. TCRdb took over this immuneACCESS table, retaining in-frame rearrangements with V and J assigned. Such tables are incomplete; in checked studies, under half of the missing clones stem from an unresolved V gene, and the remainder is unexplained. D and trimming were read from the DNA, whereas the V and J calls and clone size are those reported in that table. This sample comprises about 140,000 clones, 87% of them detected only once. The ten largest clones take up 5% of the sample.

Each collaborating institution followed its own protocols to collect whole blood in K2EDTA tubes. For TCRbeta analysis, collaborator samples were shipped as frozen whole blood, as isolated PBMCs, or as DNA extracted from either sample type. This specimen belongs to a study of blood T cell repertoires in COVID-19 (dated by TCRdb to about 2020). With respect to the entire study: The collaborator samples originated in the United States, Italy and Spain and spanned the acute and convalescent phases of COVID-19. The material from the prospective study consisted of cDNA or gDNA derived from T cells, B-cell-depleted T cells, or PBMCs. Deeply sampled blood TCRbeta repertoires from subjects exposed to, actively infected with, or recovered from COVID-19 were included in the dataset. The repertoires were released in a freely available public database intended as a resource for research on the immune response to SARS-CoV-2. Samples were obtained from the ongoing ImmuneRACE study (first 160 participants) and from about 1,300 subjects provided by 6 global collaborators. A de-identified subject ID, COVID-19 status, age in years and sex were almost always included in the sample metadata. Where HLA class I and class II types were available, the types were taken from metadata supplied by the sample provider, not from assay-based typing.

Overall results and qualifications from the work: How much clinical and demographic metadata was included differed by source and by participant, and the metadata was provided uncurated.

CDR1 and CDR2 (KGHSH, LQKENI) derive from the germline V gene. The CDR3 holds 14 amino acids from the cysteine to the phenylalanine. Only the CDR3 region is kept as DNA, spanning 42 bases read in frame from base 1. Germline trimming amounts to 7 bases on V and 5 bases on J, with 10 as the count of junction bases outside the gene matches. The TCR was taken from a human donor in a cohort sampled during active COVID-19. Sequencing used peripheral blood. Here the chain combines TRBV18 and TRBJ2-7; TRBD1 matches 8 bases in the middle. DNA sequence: TGTGCCAGCTTACCCCGGACAGGGAGCGACGAGCAGTACTTC. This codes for CASLPRTGSDEQYF.